Listed below are T cell receptor beta chains from one sample, sequenced in a study of T cell responses to AZD1222 COVID-19 vaccine. Sequenced by immunoSEQ multiplex PCR; TCRdb stores in-frame clones only, minus some. The table lists 150,000 to 200,000 clones, around 92% of them singletons. Source: peripheral blood, taken on day 0 of AZD1222 vaccination. The receptors here all came from an adult in good health. Both conserved end residues are part of each CDR3. Each record gives: V gene, D gene, clone size, J gene, CDR3 protein, CDR3 DNA. The D gene is left open where the match is weak. Clone size is not always given. Where it is, it says once, few, many or a class for expanded clones.

>TRBV13|NA|once|TRBJ2-7
CASSLGRTPVEQYF
TGTGCCAGCAGCTTAGGTCGAACTCCCGTCGAGCAGTACTTC
>TRBV28|NA|few|TRBJ2-3
CASSLPVPGTDTQYF
TGTGCCAGCAGTTTACCCGTCCCCGGCACAGATACGCAGTATTTT
>TRBV7-9|NA|NA|TRBJ1-1
CASSLGAGRDEAFF
TGTGCCAGCAGCTTAGGGGCGGGGCGGGATGAAGCTTTCTTT
>TRBV29-1|NA|NA|TRBJ2-7
CSVVYSSYEQYF
TGCAGCGTCGTTTATAGCTCCTACGAGCAGTACTTC
>TRBV27|TRBD1|NA|TRBJ1-2
CASSLHQGASYGYTF
TGTGCCAGCAGTTTACATCAGGGGGCGAGCTATGGCTACACCTTC
>TRBV9|NA|NA|TRBJ1-5
CASSVGGGNQPQHF
TGTGCCAGCAGCGTAGGGGGTGGCAATCAGCCCCAGCATTTT
>TRBV27|TRBD2|NA|TRBJ2-7
CASSSRGLLAGGPYEQYF
TGTGCCAGCAGTTCGCGGGGTCTCCTAGCGGGAGGGCCTTACGAGCAGTACTTC
>TRBV5-1|NA|NA|TRBJ1-3
CASSSLGADSGNTIYF
TGCGCCAGCAGCTCACTGGGGGCCGACTCTGGAAACACCATATATTTT
>TRBV28|NA|NA|TRBJ2-3
CASSLYGSTDTQYF
TGTGCCAGCAGTTTATACGGTAGCACAGATACGCAGTATTTT
>TRBV19|NA|NA|TRBJ2-2
CASSKVGGGDTGELFF
TGTGCCAGTAGTAAAGTAGGGGGAGGGGACACCGGGGAGCTGTTTTTT
>TRBV27|TRBD2|NA|TRBJ2-1
CASSFLGLAGVHEQFF
TGTGCCAGCAGTTTCCTGGGACTAGCGGGAGTGCATGAGCAGTTCTTC
>TRBV6-5|TRBD2|NA|TRBJ2-5
CASRTSGQETQYF
TGTGCCAGCAGGACTAGCGGCCAAGAGACCCAGTACTTC
>TRBV6-5|NA|NA|TRBJ2-3
CASSKLRGTDTQYF
TGTGCCAGCAGCAAGTTAAGGGGCACAGATACGCAGTATTTT
>TRBV7-6|NA|once|TRBJ2-5
CASSQTGGTQYF
TGTGCCAGCAGCCAGACCGGCGGGACCCAGTACTTC
>TRBV20-1|NA|NA|TRBJ2-7
CSAPDGPEQYF
TGCAGTGCTCCGGACGGCCCAGAGCAGTACTTC
>TRBV5-6|NA|NA|TRBJ1-5
CASSSGTYSNQPQHF
TGTGCCAGCAGCTCCGGGACGTATAGCAATCAGCCCCAGCATTTT
>TRBV3-1/TRBV3-2|TRBD2|NA|TRBJ2-7
CASSPGTSSPYEQYF
TGTGCCAGCAGCCCCGGGACTAGCAGTCCCTACGAGCAGTACTTC
>TRBV2|TRBD2|NA|TRBJ2-4
CASRGTSTAKNIQYF
TGTGCCAGCAGGGGGACTAGCACAGCCAAAAACATTCAGTACTTC
>TRBV2|NA|NA|TRBJ2-4
CASSEGGPTALAKNIQYF
TGTGCCAGCAGTGAGGGGGGGCCAACAGCCCTAGCCAAAAACATTCAGTACTTC
>TRBV18|NA|NA|TRBJ2-3
CASSPAWTSTDTQYF
TGTGCCAGCTCCCCGGCGTGGACTAGCACAGATACGCAGTATTTT
>TRBV7-3|TRBD2|NA|TRBJ2-6
CASSLVSGTSGSGANVLTF
TGTGCCAGCAGCTTAGTTTCCGGGACTAGCGGGTCTGGGGCCAACGTCCTGACTTTC
>TRBV9|NA|NA|TRBJ2-2
CASSVTKALVAGELFF
TGTGCCAGCAGCGTAACGAAGGCGTTGGTGGCCGGGGAGCTGTTTTTT
>TRBV19|TRBD1|NA|TRBJ2-1
CASSIDLQGAVEQFF
TGTGCCAGTAGTATAGATTTGCAGGGGGCGGTTGAGCAGTTCTTC